This is a list of T cell receptor beta chains from one sample in a study of memory CD4+ T cells and cytomegalovirus serostatus. Here immunoSEQ multiplex PCR was the method, and the copy in TCRdb shows in-frame clones only, minus some. The repertoire holds tens of thousands of clones, with more than 70% as singletons. Sequenced: memory CD4+ T cells from blood. All receptors derive from an adult in good health and CMV-seronegative. CDR3s include the opening cysteine and the closing phenylalanine or tryptophan. A D gene is named only where the DNA matches it firmly. Some rows have no size entry. The others give once, few or many, or a class for an expanded clone.

D gene	clone size	J gene	V gene	CDR3 protein	CDR3 DNA
NA	NA	TRBJ1-4	TRBV5-1	CASSLMGLGEKLFF	TGCGCCAGCAGCTTGATGGGGTTAGGTGAAAAACTGTTTTTT
NA	NA	TRBJ2-3	TRBV29-1	CSVGSADTQYF	TGCAGCGTTGGATCGGCAGATACGCAGTATTTT
NA	NA	TRBJ1-5	TRBV9	CASSGMEGGQPQHF	TGTGCCAGCAGCGGAATGGAAGGGGGACAGCCCCAGCATTTT
NA	NA	TRBJ2-7	TRBV18	CASSQNRDEQYF	TGTGCCAGCTCACAAAACAGAGACGAGCAGTACTTC
NA	NA	TRBJ2-7	TRBV6-1	CASNLPGHKYEQYF	TGTGCCAGCAACTTACCGGGACACAAATACGAGCAGTACTTC
NA	NA	TRBJ2-3	TRBV5-4	CASSRQGGATDTQYF	TGTGCCAGCAGTCGGCAGGGTGGTGCCACAGATACGCAGTATTTT
NA	NA	TRBJ1-5	TRBV29-1	CSVEVGGLNQPQHF	TGCAGCGTTGAAGTAGGGGGTCTAAATCAGCCCCAGCATTTT
TRBD2	NA	TRBJ2-2	TRBV2	CASRRGVRTGELFF	TGTGCCAGCCGCCGGGGGGTACGCACCGGGGAGCTGTTTTTT
NA	NA	TRBJ2-3	TRBV11-2	CASSLAGPSTDTQYF	TGTGCCAGCAGCTTAGCGGGGCCCAGCACAGATACGCAGTATTTT
NA	NA	TRBJ2-1	TRBV4-2	CASSQEAGRVNEQFF	TGTGCCAGCAGCCAAGAAGCGGGCCGCGTAAATGAGCAGTTCTTC
NA	NA	TRBJ1-4	TRBV30	CAWSGGTLGEKLFF	TGTGCCTGGAGTGGGGGGACCCTTGGTGAAAAACTGTTTTTT
NA	once	TRBJ1-3	TRBV12-5	CASGPLTGNTIYF	TGTGCTAGTGGTCCCCTGACAGGAAACACCATATATTTT
NA	NA	TRBJ1-5	TRBV19	CASRERPSNQPQHF	TGTGCCAGCAGGGAAAGGCCGAGCAATCAGCCCCAGCATTTT
TRBD2	NA	TRBJ2-5	TRBV7-2	CASRVGGKETQYF	TGTGCCAGCAGGGTCGGGGGGAAAGAGACCCAGTACTTC
NA	NA	TRBJ1-5	TRBV7-8	CASSLWGQPQHF	TGTGCCAGCAGCTTATGGGGGCAGCCCCAGCATTTT
NA	NA	TRBJ1-5	TRBV10-3	CAISGGSDRNQPQHF	TGTGCCATCAGTGGGGGTTCGGACCGCAATCAGCCCCAGCATTTT
TRBD1	NA	TRBJ1-1	TRBV5-4	CASSLARGANTEAFF	TGTGCCAGCAGCTTGGCCAGGGGGGCGAATACTGAAGCTTTCTTT
NA	NA	TRBJ2-2	TRBV5-1	CASSLSHTGELFF	TGCGCCAGCAGCTTGTCCCACACCGGGGAGCTGTTTTTT
TRBD1	NA	TRBJ1-4	TRBV27	CASSPGQGQDEKLFF	TGTGCCAGCAGTCCCGGACAGGGACAAGATGAAAAACTGTTTTTT
NA	NA	TRBJ2-5	TRBV28	CASRGAPKGEQYF	TGTGCCAGCAGAGGGGCCCCTAAAGGAGAGCAGTACTTC
TRBD2	NA	TRBJ2-7	TRBV14	CASSPKREAGLREQYF	TGTGCCAGCAGCCCCAAGCGGGAAGCGGGGCTTCGAGAGCAGTACTTC
NA	once	TRBJ2-5	TRBV28	CASSLIGASTKETQYF	TGTGCCAGCAGTTTGATAGGGGCAAGCACCAAAGAGACCCAGTACTTC
TRBD1	NA	TRBJ2-6	TRBV9	CASSVMTGGRRGANVLTF	TGTGCCAGCAGCGTAATGACAGGGGGGAGGAGAGGGGCCAACGTCCTGACTTTC
NA	NA	TRBJ1-1	TRBV7-2	CASSLLRLSPYSRNTEAFF	TGTGCCAGCAGCTTACTAAGACTGAGCCCCTATAGTAGGAACACTGAAGCTTTCTTT
NA	once	TRBJ1-6	TRBV30	CAFLPRASYNSPLHF	TGTGCCTTCCTCCCCAGGGCGTCCTATAATTCACCCCTCCACTTT
TRBD1	once	TRBJ2-3	TRBV4-1	CASSPDGQGTDTQYF	TGCGCCAGCAGCCCAGACGGACAGGGCACAGATACGCAGTATTTT
TRBD1	NA	TRBJ2-7	TRBV2	CASSRDRGGSYEQYF	TGTGCCAGCAGCCGGGACAGGGGAGGCTCCTACGAGCAGTACTTC
TRBD1	once	TRBJ1-2	TRBV9	CASSRFEGKGARGYTF	TGTGCCAGCAGCCGATTCGAGGGGAAGGGGGCGCGTGGCTACACCTTC
TRBD2	NA	TRBJ2-7	TRBV19	CASSQSGTFVEQYF	TGTGCCAGTAGTCAGAGCGGGACCTTCGTCGAGCAGTACTTC
TRBD1	NA	TRBJ1-4	TRBV30	CAWTLDRAGEKLFF	TGTGCCTGGACCCTGGACAGGGCTGGTGAAAAACTGTTTTTT
TRBD1	NA	TRBJ1-2	TRBV19	CAINRGLNYGYTF	TGTGCCATCAACAGGGGATTAAACTATGGCTACACCTTC
TRBD1	once	TRBJ2-5	TRBV7-2	CASSPGTAQETQYF	TGTGCCAGCAGCCCCGGGACAGCACAAGAGACCCAGTACTTC
NA	once	TRBJ1-2	TRBV30	CAWSVERDYGYTF	TGTGCCTGGAGTGTCGAGCGGGACTATGGCTACACCTTC
TRBD2	once	TRBJ2-5	TRBV30	CAWSPGLAVGETQYF	TGTGCCTGGAGTCCTGGACTAGCCGTTGGGGAGACCCAGTACTTC
TRBD2	NA	TRBJ2-2	TRBV13	CASSLYPSPSRREFTGELFF	TGTGCCAGCAGCTTATATCCGAGCCCAAGCAGGCGGGAGTTCACCGGGGAGCTGTTTTTT
TRBD2	NA	TRBJ2-2	TRBV25-1	CASRASGRYGRTGELFF	TGTGCCAGCCGAGCTAGCGGGAGATATGGGAGGACCGGGGAGCTGTTTTTT
NA	NA	TRBJ2-3	TRBV29-1	CSVEPRTDTQYF	TGCAGCGTTGAACCCCGCACAGATACGCAGTATTTT
TRBD2	NA	TRBJ2-5	TRBV5-1	CASSLMGGEETQYF	TGCGCCAGCAGCTTGATGGGGGGGGAGGAGACCCAGTACTTC
TRBD1	NA	TRBJ2-7	TRBV5-6	CASNRDRAYEQYF	TGTGCCAGCAACCGGGACAGGGCCTACGAGCAGTACTTC
NA	NA	TRBJ1-2	TRBV5-5	CASSLVGTRSNYGYTF	TGTGCCAGCAGCTTGGTGGGTACCAGGTCGAACTATGGCTACACCTTC
TRBD1	NA	TRBJ2-5	TRBV7-2	CASSFEQGAVLGTQYF	TGTGCCAGCAGCTTCGAACAGGGGGCGGTCTTGGGGACCCAGTACTTC
NA	NA	TRBJ2-1	TRBV5-6	CASSLRGISSYNEQFF	TGTGCCAGCAGCTTGCGGGGGATCAGCTCCTACAATGAGCAGTTCTTC
NA	NA	TRBJ1-5	TRBV6-1	CASRQNNQPQHF	TGTGCCAGCAGGCAGAACAATCAGCCCCAGCATTTT
TRBD2	NA	TRBJ2-3	TRBV11-2	CASSPRWASGEVDTQYF	TGTGCCAGCAGCCCTAGGTGGGCTAGCGGGGAGGTGGATACGCAGTATTTT
TRBD2	NA	TRBJ2-2	TRBV5-6	CASSLMHRREGNTGELFF	TGTGCCAGCAGCTTGATGCATCGGCGGGAGGGGAACACCGGGGAGCTGTTTTTT
TRBD1	NA	TRBJ1-3	TRBV27	CASSLRGPLSGNTIYF	TGTGCCAGCAGTTTAAGGGGGCCACTAAGTGGAAACACCATATATTTT
NA	few	TRBJ1-1	TRBV7-8	CAISGTFDTEAFF	TGTGCCATCTCCGGGACTTTCGACACTGAAGCTTTCTTT
NA	NA	TRBJ2-2	TRBV29-1	CSVGGPSSHTGELFF	TGCAGCGTTGGGGGGCCGTCGTCCCACACCGGGGAGCTGTTTTTT
NA	NA	TRBJ1-2	TRBV7-9	CASSLAATANYGYTF	TGTGCCAGCAGCTTAGCGGCGACAGCAAACTATGGCTACACCTTC